The 20 T cell receptor beta chains below come from one sample, sequenced in a study of T-cell reconstitution after alpha-beta-depleted transplantation in children. The TCRbeta library was prepared with unique molecular identifiers. Via MiXCR, TCRdb re-called the PCR reads, giving one row per CDR3 protein. The data show 500,000 to 750,000 distinct CDR3 sequences, more than 20% seen once. Here the sequenced sample was PBMCs, taken before TCRalphabeta/CD19-depleted stem cell transplant. These TCRs come from a boy in the first two years of life with Wiskott-Aldrich syndrome, due to receive a stem cell transplant.

This clonotype occurred a few times. The chain couples TRBV4-1 to TRBJ1-3; TRBD1 aligns across 9 bases. The CDR3 is 20 amino acids. The germline V gene encodes CDR1 MGHRA and CDR2 YSYEKL. Unmatched junction bases numbered 13, after V lost 1 base and J lost 0 bases. Written as DNA, the CDR3 is TGCGCCAGCAGCCAAGGGACAGGGGTCACAGCTTACCTCTCTGGAAACACCATATATTTT. Translating it yields CASSQGTGVTAYLSGNTIYF.

The gene calls are TRBV20-1 and TRBJ1-4, with a possible D match to TRBD1 (6 bases). CDR1 is DFQATT and CDR2 is SNEGSKA in the germline V gene (reference sequence). V was shortened by 5 bases and J by 8 bases, with 18 bases between the two germline ends. This CDR3 is built from 14 residues. The CDR3 region is CSADTGFDQEKLFF. CDR3 DNA: TGCAGTGCTGATACAGGGTTTGACCAGGAAAAACTGTTTTTT.

The chain has TRBV7-8 and TRBJ2-1, with D perhaps matching TRBD1 (5 bases). Trimming shortened V by 5 bases and J by 7 bases, and 18 bases separated the two germline ends. Germline values: CDR1 SGHVS, CDR2 FQNEAQ. The CDR3 extends over 15 amino acids. The CDR3 region has the DNA TGTGCCAGCAGCCCCCACCAATTAGGGGTGAATGAGCAGTTCTTC. This codes for CASSPHQLGVNEQFF.

The chain recombines TRBV20-1 with TRBJ2-1, with a possible D match to TRBD2 (5 bases). The germline V and J ends were trimmed by 0 bases and 0 bases, with 12 bases remaining between them. This CDR3 region has 16 residues. Germline V CDR1 and CDR2: DFQATT, SNEGSKA (reference sequence). The CDR3 nucleotides are TGCAGTGCTAGAGATGCCAGCGGAAGCTCCTACAATGAGCAGTTCTTC. Protein product: CSARDASGSSYNEQFF.

The J gene is TRBJ2-1, the V gene TRBV5-1, with 11 bases lining up with TRBD1. The CDR3 contains 15 residues. Germline trimming cut 1 base from V and 7 bases from J; bases unmatched to any gene: 4. Looked up from germline, CDR1 is SGHRS and CDR2 is YFSETQ. The CDR3 region is CASSLLGQGVNEQFF. The CDR3 DNA reads TGCGCCAGCAGCTTGTTGGGACAGGGGGTAAATGAGCAGTTCTTC. The full variable domain, in which reference TRBV5-1 and TRBJ2-1 provide the parts outside the CDR3, is KAGVTQTPRYLIKTRGQQVTLSCSPISGHRSVSWYQQTPGQGLQFLFEYFSETQRNKGNFPGRFSGRQFSNSRSEMNVSTLELGDSALYLCASSLLGQGVNEQFFGPGTRLTVL.

The genes are TRBV5-1 and TRBJ2-7; D uncertain. Germline assignment: CDR1 SGHRS and CDR2 YFSETQ. Trimming pared 4 bases from V and 4 bases from J, leaving 15 bases between. The CDR3 covers 14 residues. The CDR3 loop is CASSPTLGRYEQYF. The CDR3 DNA reads as TGCGCCAGCAGCCCAACCCTAGGGCGATACGAGCAGTACTTC.

In nucleotides, the CDR3 is TGCGCCAGCAGCCAAATTCTGACAGGGGCAACTAATGAAAAACTGTTTTTT. Protein: CASSQILTGATNEKLFF. The V and J genes are TRBV4-1 and TRBJ1-4; TRBD1 aligns across 8 bases. J lost 0 bases, V lost 2 bases, and 5 bases had no gene match. CDR1 is MGHRA, CDR2 YSYEKL, per germline. The CDR3 loop spans 17 amino acids.

The sample holds many counts of this clonotype. V gene TRBV29-1 combines with J gene TRBJ2-5, with 7 bases that match TRBD2. CDR1 SQVTM and CDR2 ANQGSEA come from the germline V gene. The V and J ends lost 2 bases and 1 base, in that order; junction bases with no gene match: 16. The CDR3 spans 18 residues. The CDR3 coding sequence is TGCAGCGTTGAACTCTCGCTAGTCAGCGGGATCTTCCAAGAGACCCAGTACTTC. Translation: CSVELSLVSGIFQETQYF.

The chain carries TRBV5-1 and TRBJ2-3; the match to TRBD1 covers 9 bases. Per germline, CDR1 SGHRS and CDR2 YFSETQ. J gave up 3 bases and V 4 bases, and 9 bases lay outside the gene matches. The CDR3 has 16 residues. The CDR3 sequence: CASSLPPGQGTDTQYF. The CDR3 DNA reads TGCGCCAGCAGCCTCCCTCCGGGACAGGGAACAGATACGCAGTATTTT.

This sequence joins TRBV27 and TRBJ2-1, with 7 bases identical to TRBD2. CDR3 length: 15 residues. J gave up 10 bases and V 6 bases, and 15 bases lay outside the gene matches. CDR1 is MNHEY and CDR2 is SMNVEV in the germline V gene (reference sequence). CDR3 coding DNA: TGTGCCAGCAGCCAACGGGGGTGGCTAGCGGACGAGCAGTTCTTC. Translating gives CASSQRGWLADEQFF.

The chain has TRBV10-3 and TRBJ1-3; TRBD1 matches at 11 bases. This CDR3 has 15 residues. Germline lookup yields CDR1 ENHRY and CDR2 SYGVKD. J lost 9 bases, V lost 6 bases, and 10 bases had no gene match. In DNA, the CDR3 is TGTGCCATCAGCCCCGGGACAGGGGGACCCAGCACCATATATTTT. Protein: CAISPGTGGPSTIYF.

This clonotype has only a few counts. J is TRBJ2-5 and V is TRBV20-1; 7 bases agree with TRBD1. The V segment lost 1 base and the J segment 3 bases; nucleotides outside the gene matches: 11. The CDR3 totals 16 residues. Germline V gene data show CDR1 as DFQATT and CDR2 as SNEGSKA (reference sequence). Written as DNA, the CDR3 is TGCAGTGCTAGAGGTGGGGGAACAGGGGCAGAAGAGACCCAGTACTTC. As protein: CSARGGGTGAEETQYF.

In this sample, this clonotype turned up a few times. V is TRBV7-2 and J is TRBJ2-7; TRBD2 aligns across 11 bases. In germline, CDR1 is SGHTA, CDR2 FQGNSA. V shed 5 bases, J shed 5 bases, and the junction held 8 bases outside the gene matches. The CDR3 is 15 residues long. CDR3 nucleotide sequence: TGTGCCAGCAGCCCCCGGCTAGCGGGAGGTCACGAGCAGTACTTC. Its protein is CASSPRLAGGHEQYF.

For the CDR3, the DNA is TGTGCCAGCACCCTGGGCCGGCACGATGAGCAGTTCTTC. It specifies CASTLGRHDEQFF. The V and J genes are TRBV5-6 and TRBJ2-1; D unresolved. V was pared by 6 bases and J by 8 bases, with 15 bases between. The CDR3 sequence is 13 residues long. The germline V gene has CDR1 SGHDT and CDR2 YYEEEE.

This rearrangement joins TRBV10-1 to TRBJ2-3, with D hard to call. The CDR3 is 13 residues long. Trimming cost V 4 bases and J 5 bases, with 10 bases left between them. CDR1 WNHNN and CDR2 SYGVQD come from the germline V gene (reference sequence). The CDR3 sequence: CASSVDPKDTQYF. CDR3 nucleotides: TGCGCCAGCAGTGTGGACCCGAAAGATACGCAGTATTTT.

Note on this clonotype: This could be a read error, since a much larger clone is one nucleotide away. This chain connects TRBV5-1 to TRBJ1-2; 7 positions match TRBD1. This CDR3 has 12 amino acids. The V and J ends lost 3 bases and 4 bases, in that order; junction bases with no gene match: 0. CDR1 and CDR2 (germline): SGHRS, YFSETQ. CDR3 in DNA: TGCGCCAGCAGCTGGGACAGCTATGGCTACACCTTC. Translation gives CASSWDSYGYTF.

The chain employs TRBV12-3 or TRBV12-4 and TRBJ2-5, with D perhaps matching TRBD1 (6 bases). V lost 5 bases and J 4 bases, leaving 14 bases between the germline ends. The CDR3 runs 14 residues. The CDR3 DNA is TGTGCCAGCAGTAACGTGGACAGTCGAGAGACCCAGTACTTC. Its protein product is CASSNVDSRETQYF.

This clonotype has just a few counts. V and J are TRBV5-4 and TRBJ2-2; 9 nucleotides agree with TRBD2. The CDR3 runs to 15 residues. The ends lost 3 bases at V and 4 bases at J; junction bases unmatched: 4. CDR1 is SGHNT, CDR2 YYREEE, per germline (reference sequence). CDR3 sequence: CASSWGGRVTGELFF. The CDR3 nucleotides are TGTGCCAGCAGCTGGGGCGGGAGGGTCACCGGGGAGCTGTTTTTT.

The V call is TRBV28, the J call TRBJ1-1, with unresolved D. This CDR3 comprises 12 residues. From germline, CDR1 is MDHEN and CDR2 SYDVKM. Trimming cost V 6 bases and J 8 bases, with 13 bases left between them. The CDR3 DNA reads as TGTGCCAGCAGCCGGACGTCCCCCGAAGCTTTCTTT. It codes for CASSRTSPEAFF.

This clonotype occurred a few times. This chain joins TRBV11-2 and TRBJ2-3; the match to TRBD2 covers 10 bases. Trimming cost V 4 bases and J 4 bases; bases outside gene matches: 11. CDR1 is SGHAT, CDR2 FQNNGV, per germline. CDR3 length: 17 residues. CDR3 residues: CASSSMPLAGRPDTQYF. The CDR3 nucleotides read TGTGCCAGCAGCTCGATGCCACTAGCGGGAAGACCAGATACGCAGTATTTT.